One sample yielded the 23 T cell receptor beta chains listed below, sequenced in a study of T-cell reconstitution after alpha-beta-depleted transplantation in children (dated by TCRdb to 2016 to 2017). The treatment or condition label, as the study defines it: allogeneic hematopoietic cell transplantation with graft depleted of TCRalphabeta T cells and CD19 B cells. Library preparation was by PCR. Sequenced using an Illumina HiSeq 2500. Molecular barcoding was employed in the preparation of TCR libraries, with unique molecular identifiers being used to normalize TCRbeta repertoire quantification. The public reads were reprocessed in TCRdb via fastp at Q25 and MiXCR, keeping in-frame beta chains. Each entry merges the rows of one CDR3 protein and shows their most common DNA and genes. The sample has more than 500,000 distinct CDR3 sequences on record, around 10% of them singletons. The biggest ten clones account for 11% to 15% of the sample.

The specimen comprised PBMCs, mostly from graft donor cells, sampled 180 days after TCRalphabeta/CD19-depleted stem cell transplant. These receptors were taken from a female patient aged 2-10 years who had a stem cell transplant for aplastic anemia, so the T cells may come from the graft donor.

This clonotype was seen a few times. The chain carries TRBV7-6 and TRBJ2-1; TRBD2 matches at 14 bases. Germline V gene sequence: CDR1 SGHVS, CDR2 FNYEAQ. V lost 2 bases to trimming and J lost 4 bases; unmatched junction nucleotides: 7. The length of the CDR3 is 18 residues. The CDR3 here is CASSLIPTSGRGYNEQFF. As DNA, the CDR3 is TGTGCCAGCAGCTTAATCCCGACTAGCGGGAGGGGGTACAATGAGCAGTTCTTC.

This clonotype was recorded at least ten times. The rearrangement uses TRBV10-2 and TRBJ1-1; D is possibly TRBD1 (5 bases). This CDR3 spans 13 amino acids. Trimming shortened V by 7 bases and J by 2 bases, and 11 bases separated the two germline ends. Germline CDR1 is WSHSY and CDR2 is SAAADI. The CDR3 is CASTGKLNTEAFF. CDR3 bases: TGCGCCAGCACAGGGAAACTTAACACTGAAGCTTTCTTT.

This clonotype has only a few counts. The gene calls are TRBV6-2 or TRBV6-3 and TRBJ2-1, with D unclear. Germline lookup yields CDR1 MNHEY and CDR2 SVGEGT. The CDR3 covers 17 residues. V was cut by 7 bases and J by 0 bases, with 19 bases left in between. CDR3 DNA: TGTGCCAGCATCGGAATCATCCTTGGTAGCTCCTACAATGAGCAGTTCTTC. Its protein product is CASIGIILGSSYNEQFF.

This clonotype was seen repeatedly, ten times or more. The V call is TRBV7-2, the J call TRBJ1-5; tentative D call: TRBD1 (5 bases). Trimming left V 0 bases short and J 6 bases short, with 12 bases between. CDR1 is SGHTA and CDR2 is FQGNSA in the germline V gene. This CDR3 has 15 amino acids. The CDR3 DNA is TGTGCCAGCAGCTTAGCTAGCGGGGCCGCTCAGCCCCAGCATTTT. Translation: CASSLASGAAQPQHF.

This clonotype has more than one count but fewer than ten. This sequence joins TRBV12-3 or TRBV12-4 and TRBJ2-1; 10 positions agree with TRBD2. The CDR3 contains 15 residues. V lost 2 bases to trimming and J lost 8 bases; unmatched junction nucleotides: 6. The CDR3 is CASSLILAGEDEQFF. CDR3 in DNA: TGTGCCAGCAGTTTAATCCTAGCGGGAGAGGATGAGCAGTTCTTC.

The V and J genes are TRBV4-3 and TRBJ1-1, with TRBD1 identical over 7 bases. Losses at the gene ends were 0 bases for V and 3 bases for J; bases not matched to a gene: 4. Germline V gene sequence: CDR1 LGHNA, CDR2 YSLEER. The CDR3 is made up of 15 amino acids. CDR3 sequence (DNA): TGCGCCAGCAGCCAAGATAGACAGGGTTACACTGAAGCTTTCTTT. This sequence encodes CASSQDRQGYTEAFF.

This clonotype was recorded many times. The rearrangement uses TRBV27 and TRBJ2-7; 8 bases line up with TRBD1. The germline V gene encodes CDR1 MNHEY and CDR2 SMNVEV (reference sequence). J gave up 6 bases and V 6 bases, and 7 bases lay outside the gene matches. This CDR3 has 13 amino acids. CDR3 protein: CASSFAGGREQYF. CDR3 nucleotide sequence: TGTGCCAGCAGCTTCGCAGGGGGCCGCGAGCAGTACTTC.

This sequence joins TRBV12-3 or TRBV12-4 and TRBJ2-7; the match to TRBD1 covers 10 bases. The J segment lost 2 bases and the V segment lost 3 bases, leaving 4 bases of the junction unmatched. The CDR3 sequence is 15 residues long. CDR3 DNA sequence: TGTGCCAGCAGTTTTTGGGGACAGGGGACCTACGAGCAGTACTTC. Its translation is CASSFWGQGTYEQYF.

The CDR3 DNA follows: TGTGCCAGCAGCGCACCCTGGGGCGAGCAGTACTTC. Its translation is CASSAPWGEQYF. The chain links TRBV7-6 to TRBJ2-7; D remains ambiguous. The CDR3 sequence is 12 residues long. V gave up 5 bases and J gave up 6 bases, with 11 bases separating them. CDR1 SGHVS and CDR2 FNYEAQ come from the germline V gene.

This clonotype was counted only a few times. The rearrangement uses TRBV6-2 or TRBV6-3 and TRBJ2-1, with 9 bases lining up with TRBD2. The CDR3 is made up of 18 amino acids. J was trimmed by 6 bases and V by 6 bases; bases with no gene match: 18. Per the germline V gene, CDR1 is MNHEY and CDR2 is SVGEGT. The CDR3 coding sequence is TGTGCCAGCAGCCCTTTACGGTCCCTGCGGGAGGGCCGCAATGAGCAGTTCTTC. Protein sequence: CASSPLRSLREGRNEQFF.

The rearrangement uses TRBV20-1 and TRBJ1-3; no firm D call. Trimming left V 2 bases short and J 3 bases short, with 5 bases between. Per the germline V gene, CDR1 is DFQATT and CDR2 is SNEGSKA (reference sequence). The CDR3 contains 12 residues. This chain's CDR3 is CSARTLGNTIYF. CDR3 nucleotides: TGCAGTGCTAGAACGCTTGGAAACACCATATATTTT.

A few counts support this clonotype. The CDR3 region is CATSRVGPSGTGGRTF. For the CDR3, the DNA is TGTGCCACCAGCAGAGTTGGCCCTTCCGGGACAGGTGGGCGGACCTTC. The chain recombines TRBV15 with TRBJ1-2; TRBD1 matches 8 bases. The CDR3 runs to 16 residues. J was trimmed by 14 bases and V by 1 base; bases with no gene match: 18. Germline CDR1 LNHNV, CDR2 YYDKDF (reference sequence).

This clonotype was recorded a few times. The V and J genes are TRBV29-1 and TRBJ2-7, with D possibly being TRBD2 (6 bases). The germline V and J ends were trimmed by 5 bases and 3 bases, with 20 bases remaining between them. Germline CDR1 reads SQVTM; CDR2 reads ANQGSEA. This CDR3 has 15 amino acids. The chain's CDR3 is CSVQSRASAGYEQYF. The CDR3 DNA reads TGCAGCGTTCAAAGCAGGGCTAGCGCAGGCTACGAGCAGTACTTC.

This clonotype was seen a handful of times. This chain uses TRBV7-8 with TRBJ2-7, with 9 bases identical to TRBD2. Germline loops: CDR1 SGHVS, CDR2 FQNEAQ. The junction had 12 bases not matched to a gene; V was cut back by 5 bases and J by 4 bases. There are 16 residues in the CDR3. The CDR3 DNA reads as TGTGCCAGCAGCCGGACGGGTAGCGGGAGTATGTACGAGCAGTACGTC. The encoded protein is CASSRTGSGSMYEQYV.

This chain uses TRBV20-1 with TRBJ2-1; 7 bases agree with TRBD2. CDR3 size: 14 residues. The ends lost 5 bases at V and 2 bases at J; junction bases unmatched: 6. Germline V gene sequence: CDR1 DFQATT, CDR2 SNEGSKA (reference sequence). CDR3 amino acids: CSASLARTYNEQFF. The CDR3 DNA follows: TGCAGTGCTTCACTAGCGCGGACCTACAATGAGCAGTTCTTC.

The chain employs TRBV12-3 or TRBV12-4 and TRBJ1-4, with unresolved D. V was trimmed by 6 bases and J by 8 bases, leaving 4 bases between them. The CDR3 extends over 10 amino acids. In nucleotides, the CDR3 is TGTGCCAGCAGGGGGGAAAAACTGTTTTTT. It yields the protein CASRGEKLFF.

In this sample, this clonotype turned up once. The chain is built from TRBV5-1 and TRBJ2-1; no clear D gene. The ends were cut back, 2 bases at V and 6 bases at J, with 12 bases in the middle. The CDR3 covers 14 residues. Germline CDR1 reads SGHRS; CDR2 reads YFSETQ. CDR3 loop: CASSFPEAGNEQFF. DNA of the CDR3: TGCGCCAGCAGCTTCCCTGAGGCCGGCAATGAGCAGTTCTTC.

The V gene is TRBV10-3, the J gene TRBJ2-5; no reliable D call. The V end was cut by 5 bases, the J end by 4 bases, with 11 bases between. CDR3 size: 13 residues. Per the germline V gene, CDR1 is ENHRY and CDR2 is SYGVKD. CDR3 in DNA: TGTGCCATCAGTCAAGGGTGGGGAGAGACCCAGTACTTC. This translates into CAISQGWGETQYF.

This clonotype has only a few counts. The rearrangement uses TRBV20-1 and TRBJ2-7, with D possibly matching TRBD2 (6 bases). The CDR3 is 15 residues long. V was clipped by 3 bases and J by 2 bases, with 17 bases between them. Germline CDR1 reads DFQATT; CDR2 reads SNEGSKA (reference sequence). The CDR3 DNA follows: TGCAGTGCTAGCCCCCTCCTGGGACTTGCCTACGAGCAGTACTTC. This codes for CSASPLLGLAYEQYF.

This clonotype was seen a handful of times. This sequence joins TRBV5-1 and TRBJ2-5, with a possible D match to TRBD2 (6 bases). The CDR3 runs 14 residues. The V end lost 0 bases, the J end lost 3 bases, and 9 bases lay between the germline ends. Germline CDR1 and CDR2: SGHRS and YFSETQ. CDR3 DNA sequence: TGCGCCAGCAGCTTGGTTTGGGGGGAAGAGACCCAGTACTTC. Protein sequence: CASSLVWGEETQYF.

This clonotype was picked up a small number of times. The CDR3 DNA reads as TGTGCCAGTAGTATAGGAACGGCTCAGCCCCAGCATTTT. Encoded protein: CASSIGTAQPQHF. The gene calls are TRBV19 and TRBJ1-5, with D uncertain. The CDR3 is 13 residues long. Germline CDR1 and CDR2: LNHDA and SQIVND (reference sequence). V gave up 1 base and J gave up 6 bases, with 7 bases separating them.

This clonotype was counted only a few times. This chain links TRBV19 with TRBJ2-1; D may be TRBD2 (5 bases). The CDR3 has 14 amino acids. The V end was cut by 8 bases, the J end by 0 bases, with 11 bases between. CDR1 LNHDA and CDR2 SQIVND come from the germline V gene (reference sequence). CDR3: CASADWSSYNEQFF. In nucleotides, the CDR3 is TGTGCCAGTGCGGACTGGAGCTCCTACAATGAGCAGTTCTTC.

This clonotype was found a few times. V is TRBV11-3 and J is TRBJ2-5; D gene unclear. The CDR3 totals 14 residues. V was trimmed by 0 bases and J by 7 bases, leaving 12 bases between them. Germline-derived CDR1 and CDR2 are SGHNT and YENEEA. The CDR3 loop is CASSLESDGLTQYF. The CDR3, as DNA: TGTGCCAGCAGCTTAGAGAGCGACGGGTTGACCCAGTACTTC.